The T cell receptor (beta chain) described here comes from a study of cytomegalovirus exposure and HLA in healthy donors. Germline V gene sequence: CDR1 SGHNT, CDR2 YENEEA. The CDR3 loop spans 12 amino acids. V gave up 1 base and J gave up 7 bases; unmatched junction bases: 1. Amplification used 60 Vbeta primers and 13 Jbeta primers. Sequencing was performed with immunoSEQ multiplex PCR; in TCRdb, only in-frame clones are kept and a portion is missing. Of about 96,000 clones listed, approximately 74% are singletons. This TCR came from a woman in her 70s in good health and CMV-seropositive. The chain uses TRBV11-3 and TRBJ2-7, with 7 bases lining up with TRBD1. The sample consisted of PBMCs. CDR3 DNA: TGTGCCAGCAGCTTAGGACAGGGAGAGCAGTACTTC. Translated: CASSLGQGEQYF.